These T cell receptor beta chains were read from a single sample in a study of T cells after yellow fever vaccination. A single record per CDR3 protein comes from TCRdb applying MiXCR to the 5' RACE reads. The table records around 88,000 distinct CDR3 sequences, roughly 14% of them present only once. Specimen: CD8+ T cells not binding an NS4B(214-222) dextramer, sorted from PBMCs, collected 21 days after the first yellow fever vaccination. These receptor sequences come from a young man who received the YFV17D yellow fever vaccine. Both conserved end residues are part of each CDR3. D genes are given only for firm matches. Clone size is stated in some rows and not others, as once, few, many or a class when expanded.

clone size	V gene	J gene	D gene	CDR3 protein	CDR3 DNA
-	TRBV14	TRBJ2-1	-	CASSRKDNRNEQFF	TGTGCCAGCAGCCGAAAGGACAATCGGAATGAGCAGTTCTTC
-	TRBV4-1	TRBJ2-3	-	CASSREGGTDTQYF	TGCGCCAGCAGCCGCGAGGGGGGCACAGATACGCAGTATTTT
few	TRBV15	TRBJ2-1	TRBD2	CATSSLAGDNEQFF	TGTGCCACCAGCAGCCTAGCGGGGGATAATGAGCAGTTCTTC
few	TRBV6-5	TRBJ1-5	-	CASTLIGSNQPQHF	TGTGCCAGCACTTTGATAGGGAGCAATCAGCCCCAGCATTTT
-	TRBV12-3/TRBV12-4	TRBJ1-1	TRBD1	CASRRGTDNTEAFF	TGTGCCAGCAGACGAGGGACAGATAACACTGAAGCTTTCTTT
-	TRBV7-9	TRBJ2-7	TRBD1	CASSPETGGGRYEQYF	TGTGCCAGCAGCCCGGAGACAGGGGGTGGAAGGTACGAGCAGTACTTC
-	TRBV6-2/TRBV6-3	TRBJ2-2	TRBD1	CASSYSRTGRNTGELFF	TGTGCCAGCAGTTACTCGCGGACAGGGCGGAACACCGGGGAGCTGTTTTTT
few	TRBV29-1	TRBJ1-5	TRBD1	CSVSRGLNQPQHF	TGCAGCGTTTCTAGGGGGCTGAATCAGCCCCAGCATTTT
-	TRBV6-1	TRBJ1-6	-	CASRGSPLHF	TGTGCCAGCAGAGGGTCACCCCTCCACTTT
-	TRBV9	TRBJ2-3	TRBD2	CASTGGGSTDTQYF	TGTGCCAGCACAGGCGGGGGGAGCACAGATACGCAGTATTTT
-	TRBV12-3/TRBV12-4	TRBJ2-3	-	CASSDEPGLPTDTQYF	TGTGCCAGCAGTGATGAACCGGGACTCCCCACAGATACGCAGTATTTT
-	TRBV14	TRBJ2-2	TRBD1	CASSQLGQVTGELFF	TGTGCCAGCAGCCAGCTCGGACAGGTCACCGGCGAGCTGTTTTTT
-	TRBV5-1	TRBJ1-1	-	CASSFRGPGTEAFF	TGCGCCAGCAGCTTCCGGGGGCCCGGCACTGAAGCTTTCTTT
-	TRBV11-2	TRBJ2-7	TRBD2	CASSLEAGGEQYF	TGTGCCAGCAGCTTAGAGGCGGGGGGCGAGCAGTACTTC
-	TRBV7-6	TRBJ2-3	TRBD2	CASSLGSGGFSGTDTQYF	TGTGCCAGCAGCTTAGGTAGCGGGGGGTTCTCTGGCACAGATACGCAGTATTTT
few	TRBV19	TRBJ2-7	-	CASSAGQTYEQYF	TGTGCCAGTAGTGCGGGACAGACCTACGAGCAGTACTTC
-	TRBV9	TRBJ2-2	-	CASRDGGSYGELFF	TGTGCCAGCAGGGACGGAGGATCATATGGGGAGCTGTTTTTT
many	TRBV15	TRBJ2-5	-	CATSRDTFEVQETQYF	TGTGCCACCAGCAGAGATACCTTTGAGGTTCAAGAGACCCAGTACTTC
many	TRBV7-8	TRBJ1-6	-	CASSLWGDSPLHF	TGTGCCAGCAGCTTATGGGGGGATTCACCCCTCCACTTT
-	TRBV6-1	TRBJ2-7	-	CASSEDSFYEQYF	TGTGCCAGCAGTGAAGACTCCTTCTACGAGCAGTACTTC
few	TRBV7-6	TRBJ2-1	-	CASSRDRPGHYNEQFF	TGTGCCAGCAGCCGTGACAGGCCGGGACACTACAATGAGCAGTTCTTC
few	TRBV6-5	TRBJ2-1	-	CASSYSVAPSYNEQFF	TGTGCCAGCAGTTACAGCGTAGCGCCCTCCTACAATGAGCAGTTCTTC
many	TRBV12-3/TRBV12-4	TRBJ2-7	TRBD1	CASSGTGVEQYF	TGTGCCAGCAGTGGGACAGGGGTCGAGCAGTACTTC
-	TRBV7-6	TRBJ2-1	TRBD1	CASSPRQGNNEQFF	TGTGCCAGCAGCCCCCGACAGGGGAATAATGAGCAGTTCTTC
-	TRBV4-3	TRBJ2-2	TRBD1	CASSPYRGNTGELFF	TGCGCCAGCAGCCCTTACAGGGGGAACACCGGGGAGCTGTTTTTT
-	TRBV29-1	TRBJ2-2	-	CSAVGSTYGELFF	TGCAGCGCTGTAGGCTCAACCTACGGGGAGCTGTTTTTT